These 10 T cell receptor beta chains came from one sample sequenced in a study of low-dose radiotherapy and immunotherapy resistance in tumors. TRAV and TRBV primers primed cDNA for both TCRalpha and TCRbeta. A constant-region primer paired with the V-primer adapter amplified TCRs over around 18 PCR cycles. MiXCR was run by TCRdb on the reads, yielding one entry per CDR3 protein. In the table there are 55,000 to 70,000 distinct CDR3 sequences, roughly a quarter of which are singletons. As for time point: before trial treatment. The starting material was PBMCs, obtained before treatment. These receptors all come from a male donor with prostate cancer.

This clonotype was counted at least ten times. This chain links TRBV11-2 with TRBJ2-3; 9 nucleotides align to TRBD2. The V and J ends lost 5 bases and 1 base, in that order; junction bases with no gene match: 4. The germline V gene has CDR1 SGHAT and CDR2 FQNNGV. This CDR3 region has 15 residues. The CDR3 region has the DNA TGTGCCAGCAGCCCATGGACTAGCGGCACAGATACGCAGTATTTT. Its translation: CASSPWTSGTDTQYF.

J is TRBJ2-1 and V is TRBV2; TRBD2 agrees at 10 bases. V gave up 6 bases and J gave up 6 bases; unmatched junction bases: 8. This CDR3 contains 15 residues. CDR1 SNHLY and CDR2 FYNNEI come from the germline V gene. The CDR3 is CASSGGTSAGNEQFF. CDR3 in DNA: TGTGCCAGCAGCGGCGGGACTAGCGCTGGCAATGAGCAGTTCTTC.

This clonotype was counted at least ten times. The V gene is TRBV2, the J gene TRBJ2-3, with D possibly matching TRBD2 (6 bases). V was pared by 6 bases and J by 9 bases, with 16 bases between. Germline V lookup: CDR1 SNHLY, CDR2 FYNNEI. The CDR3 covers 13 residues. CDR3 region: CASRSGPGATQYF. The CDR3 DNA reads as TGTGCCAGCAGGAGCGGGCCTGGCGCGACGCAGTATTTT.

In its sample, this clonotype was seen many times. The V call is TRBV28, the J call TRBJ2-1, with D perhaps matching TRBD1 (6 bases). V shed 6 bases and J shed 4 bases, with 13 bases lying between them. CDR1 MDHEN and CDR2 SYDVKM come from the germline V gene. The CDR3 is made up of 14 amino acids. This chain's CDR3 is CASRDRKLYNEQFF. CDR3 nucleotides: TGTGCCAGCAGGGACAGAAAACTTTACAATGAGCAGTTCTTC.

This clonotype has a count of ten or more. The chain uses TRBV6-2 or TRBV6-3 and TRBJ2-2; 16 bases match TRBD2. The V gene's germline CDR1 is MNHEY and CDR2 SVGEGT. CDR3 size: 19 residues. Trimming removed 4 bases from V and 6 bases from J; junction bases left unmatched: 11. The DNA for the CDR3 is TGTGCCAGCAGTTCCCCGGGACTAGCGGGAGGGAATTCCCCCGGGGAGCTGTTTTTT. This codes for CASSSPGLAGGNSPGELFF.

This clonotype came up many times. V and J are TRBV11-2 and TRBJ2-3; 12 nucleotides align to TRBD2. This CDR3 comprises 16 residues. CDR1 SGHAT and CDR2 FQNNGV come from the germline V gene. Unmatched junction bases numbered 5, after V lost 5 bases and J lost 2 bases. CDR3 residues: CASSRRTSGVTDTQYF. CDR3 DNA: TGTGCCAGCAGCCGAAGGACTAGCGGGGTCACAGATACGCAGTATTTT. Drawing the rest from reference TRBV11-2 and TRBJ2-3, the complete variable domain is EAGVAQSPRYKIIEKRQSVAFWCNPISGHATLYWYQQILGQGPKLLIQFQNNGVVDDSQLPKDRFSAERLKGVDSTLKIQPAKLEDSAVYLCASSRRTSGVTDTQYFGPGTRLTVL.

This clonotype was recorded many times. The CDR3 protein is CASSFRLAGDTGELFF. The CDR3 DNA reads as TGTGCCAGCAGTTTCCGACTAGCGGGAGACACCGGGGAGCTGTTTTTT. The J gene is TRBJ2-2, the V gene TRBV27; 12 bases are a match to TRBD2. The CDR3 runs to 16 residues. The V gene's germline CDR1 is MNHEY and CDR2 SMNVEV (reference sequence). Trimming at V came to 3 bases and at J to 3 bases, leaving 2 bases not matched to a gene.

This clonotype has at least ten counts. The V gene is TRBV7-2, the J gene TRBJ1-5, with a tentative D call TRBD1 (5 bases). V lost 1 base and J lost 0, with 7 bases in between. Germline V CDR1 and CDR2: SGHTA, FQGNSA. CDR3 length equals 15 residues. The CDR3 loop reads CASSLGGGSNQPQHF. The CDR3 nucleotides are TGTGCCAGCAGCTTAGGTGGGGGTAGCAATCAGCCCCAGCATTTT.

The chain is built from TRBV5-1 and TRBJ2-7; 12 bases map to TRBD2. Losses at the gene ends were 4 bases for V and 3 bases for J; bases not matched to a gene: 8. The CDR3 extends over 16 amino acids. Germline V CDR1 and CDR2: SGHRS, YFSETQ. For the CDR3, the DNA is TGCGCCAGCAGCCCTCAGAGGACTAGCGGGATCTACGAGCAGTACTTC. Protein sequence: CASSPQRTSGIYEQYF.

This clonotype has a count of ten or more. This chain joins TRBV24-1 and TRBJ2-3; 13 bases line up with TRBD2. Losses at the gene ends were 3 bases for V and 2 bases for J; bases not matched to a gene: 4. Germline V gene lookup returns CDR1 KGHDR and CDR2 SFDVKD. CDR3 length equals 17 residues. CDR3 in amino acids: CATSDPGLAGFTDTQYF. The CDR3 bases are TGTGCCACCAGTGATCCGGGACTAGCGGGATTCACAGATACGCAGTATTTT.